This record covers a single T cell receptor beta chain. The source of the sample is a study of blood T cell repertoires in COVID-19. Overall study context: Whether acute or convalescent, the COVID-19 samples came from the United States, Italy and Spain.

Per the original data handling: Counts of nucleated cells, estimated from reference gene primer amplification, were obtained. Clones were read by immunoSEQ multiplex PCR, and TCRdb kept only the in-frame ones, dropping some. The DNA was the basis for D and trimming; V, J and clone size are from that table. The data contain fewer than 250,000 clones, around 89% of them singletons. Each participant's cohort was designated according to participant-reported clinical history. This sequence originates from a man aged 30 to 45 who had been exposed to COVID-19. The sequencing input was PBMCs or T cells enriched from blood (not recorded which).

The CDR3 DNA reads TGTGCCAGCAGCTTGAAGGAGGGGATGGTACGCTACACCTTC. Its translation: CASSLKEGMVRYTF. V usage is TRBV5-4 and J usage is TRBJ1-2; TRBD1 is a possible D gene (5 bases). Trimming took off 1 base at V and 9 bases at J, with 16 bases between the two ends. Looked up from germline, CDR1 is SGHNT and CDR2 is YYREEE (reference sequence). The CDR3 runs 14 residues. Combining the CDR3 with reference TRBV5-4 and TRBJ1-2 gives the whole variable domain ETGVTQSPTHLIKTRGQQVTLRCSSQSGHNTVSWYQQALGQGPQFIFQYYREEENGRGNFPPRFSGLQFPNYSSELNVNALELDDSALYLCASSLKEGMVRYTFGSGTRLTVV.